What follows are 24 T cell receptor beta chains derived from one specimen sequenced in a study of T cell responses to AZD1222 COVID-19 vaccine (dated by TCRdb to the early 2020s). The sample's time point, from its label and the paper: about 28 days (+/-7) after the second vaccine dose. The library was made by the immunoSEQ multiplex PCR assay. TCRdb's version of the immuneACCESS table is confined to in-frame rearrangements and falls short of the full clone set. An unresolved V gene accounts for under half of the shortfall where checked; the remainder is of unknown origin. For this sample there are approximately 150,000 clones; approximately 90% appear just once. The ten largest clones add up to approximately 1.1% of the sample. The specimen was peripheral blood, collected 28 days after the second AZD1222 dose. The receptors stem from an adult who received the AZD1222 COVID-19 vaccine.

V usage is TRBV14 and J usage is TRBJ2-7; D may be TRBD1 or TRBD2 (5 bases each). Looked up from germline, CDR1 is SGHDN and CDR2 is FVKESK. This CDR3 region has 15 residues. V lost 3 bases and J 5 bases, leaving 17 bases between the germline ends. The CDR3 nucleotides read TGTGCCAGCAGCCAGACGGGGACCGCTCGGCACGAGCAGTACTTC. Its protein is CASSQTGTARHEQYF.

The V gene is TRBV2, the J gene TRBJ1-2, with D perhaps matching TRBD1 (6 bases). The V end was cut by 7 bases, the J end by 4 bases, with 22 bases between. The V gene's germline CDR1 is SNHLY and CDR2 FYNNEI. The CDR3 is made up of 16 amino acids. Here the CDR3 DNA reads TGTGCCAGCACCCTCGCGGGGGGGGGCGTAGGCTATGGCTACACCTTC. The encoded protein is CASTLAGGGVGYGYTF.

The V gene is TRBV12-5, the J gene TRBJ1-5; D perhaps matches TRBD1 (5 bases). CDR3 length: 13 residues. V shed 5 bases and J shed 5 bases, with 10 bases lying between them. CDR1 and CDR2 (germline): LGHNT, FRNRAP. The CDR3 region has the DNA TGTGCTAGTGGTGGACCAGGGCATCAGCCCCAGCATTTT. Protein: CASGGPGHQPQHF.

CDR3 sequence reads: CANSNWDRGYEQYF. The CDR3 bases are TGTGCCAACTCCAACTGGGACAGGGGCTACGAGCAGTACTTC. The chain combines TRBV6-5 with TRBJ2-7; 10 bases are a match to TRBD1. The CDR3 is 14 amino acids. Trimming removed 10 bases from V and 3 bases from J; junction bases left unmatched: 9. Germline V gene lookup returns CDR1 MNHEY and CDR2 SVGAGI.

CDR3 bases: TGCGCCAGCAGCCTCCGGGACAGGGTCTACCACGAGCAGTACTTC. This gives the protein CASSLRDRVYHEQYF. The chain links TRBV10-1 to TRBJ2-7; 9 nucleotides agree with TRBD1. This CDR3 is built from 15 residues. Germline V gene sequence: CDR1 WNHNN, CDR2 SYGVQD (reference sequence). The J segment lost 5 bases and the V segment lost 6 bases, leaving 11 bases of the junction unmatched.

J is TRBJ1-6 and V is TRBV2; a weak D match, TRBD1 (5 bases). V lost 6 bases and J lost 7, with 13 bases in between. This CDR3 has 14 amino acids. Germline lookup yields CDR1 SNHLY and CDR2 FYNNEI. CDR3 DNA: TGTGCCAGCAGGGGGGACGGCCAGAATTCACCCCTCCACTTT. Protein product: CASRGDGQNSPLHF.

The V call is TRBV7-9, the J call TRBJ2-5, with D hard to call. CDR3 length: 13 amino acids. Germline V lookup: CDR1 SEHNR, CDR2 FQNEAQ (reference sequence). Trimming removed 6 bases at V and 4 bases at J, with 12 bases between. CDR3 amino acids: CASSFRTGETQYF. As DNA, the CDR3 is TGTGCCAGCAGTTTTAGGACGGGAGAGACCCAGTACTTC.

The gene calls are TRBV6-1 and TRBJ2-5, with 9 bases identical to TRBD2. The length of the CDR3 is 16 residues. Germline trimming cut 1 base from V and 5 bases from J; bases unmatched to any gene: 8. In germline, CDR1 is MNHNS, CDR2 SASEGT. CDR3 in DNA: TGTGCCAGCAGTGAAGTAGCGCGGGGGGGAGGGGAGACCCAGTACTTC. Its translation is CASSEVARGGGETQYF.

The chain links TRBV6-1 to TRBJ2-4; tentative D call: TRBD1 (5 bases). Germline V lookup: CDR1 MNHNS, CDR2 SASEGT. The CDR3 contains 18 residues. The V end was cut by 2 bases, the J end by 0 bases, with 17 bases between. DNA of the CDR3: TGTGCCAGCAGTGAATCAGGGTCTGTACAATTAGCCAAAAACATTCAGTACTTC. Translated: CASSESGSVQLAKNIQYF.

The chain uses TRBV6-5 and TRBJ1-1, with 8 bases matching TRBD1. This CDR3 contains 16 residues. Germline V gene data show CDR1 as MNHEY and CDR2 as SVGAGI. Losses at the gene ends were 2 bases for V and 4 bases for J; bases not matched to a gene: 9. CDR3 in amino acids: CASSYGQGAGGTEAFF. The CDR3, as DNA: TGTGCCAGCAGTTACGGCCAGGGGGCTGGAGGCACTGAAGCTTTCTTT.

The V and J genes are TRBV7-2 and TRBJ2-7, with D unresolved. Germline CDR1 SGHTA, CDR2 FQGNSA. Deletions cut 1 base from V and 2 bases from J, with 9 bases between. The length of the CDR3 is 14 residues. CDR3 DNA sequence: TGTGCCAGCAGCTTAGTTAGTAGGACCTACGAGCAGTACTTC. Translated, it gives CASSLVSRTYEQYF.

This rearrangement joins TRBV2 to TRBJ2-5; 10 bases map to TRBD2. V shed 3 bases, J shed 4 bases, and the junction held 11 bases outside the gene matches. The CDR3 consists of 17 residues. Germline assignment: CDR1 SNHLY and CDR2 FYNNEI. The CDR3 coding sequence is TGTGCCAGCAGTGAGTGGACTAGCGGTCCGAAGGGAGAGACCCAGTACTTC. Its protein product is CASSEWTSGPKGETQYF.

The CDR3 DNA reads TGTGCCAGCAGTTCCCCCCGGGACAGGAACACTGAAGCTTTCTTT. Its protein product is CASSSPRDRNTEAFF. The V call is TRBV6-5, the J call TRBJ1-1, with TRBD1 matching over 7 bases. The germline V gene has CDR1 MNHEY and CDR2 SVGAGI. Trimming removed 4 bases from V and 1 base from J; junction bases left unmatched: 6. The CDR3 contains 15 residues.

The chain links TRBV6-1 to TRBJ1-5; no clear D. V gave up 3 bases and J gave up 4 bases, with 28 bases separating them. This CDR3 region has 20 residues. Germline lookup yields CDR1 MNHNS and CDR2 SASEGT. The CDR3 here is CASSERSRAFSQVPNQPQHF. The CDR3 DNA is TGTGCCAGCAGTGAGAGGTCCCGGGCCTTCTCCCAAGTTCCAAATCAGCCCCAGCATTTT.

The V gene is TRBV11-2, the J gene TRBJ2-1, with TRBD2 matching 8 bases. V was clipped by 5 bases and J by 4 bases; unmatched bases: 16. In germline, CDR1 is SGHAT, CDR2 FQNNGV. This CDR3 has 18 residues. This CDR3 reads CASSPGGRSGVLYNEQFF. The CDR3 DNA is TGTGCCAGCAGCCCGGGGGGGCGGTCGGGGGTACTTTACAATGAGCAGTTCTTC.

The V and J genes are TRBV27 and TRBJ1-2; D is unclear. The CDR3 is 14 residues long. The V and J ends lost 2 bases and 0 bases respectively, with 7 bases between them. Germline V gene data show CDR1 as MNHEY and CDR2 as SMNVEV (reference sequence). CDR3 nucleotides: TGTGCCAGCAGTTTAACAGCCACTAACTATGGCTACACCTTC. Amino acids: CASSLTATNYGYTF.

V is TRBV18 and J is TRBJ1-4, with TRBD1 as a possible D gene (6 bases). This CDR3 has 14 amino acids. The V end was cut by 3 bases, the J end by 8 bases, with 13 bases between. From germline, CDR1 is KGHSH and CDR2 LQKENI. CDR3 DNA sequence: TGTGCCAGCTCACCCCAGGGGCCGCTAGAAAAACTGTTTTTT. Translation: CASSPQGPLEKLFF.

This chain connects TRBV18 to TRBJ2-7, with TRBD1 identical over 8 bases. The CDR3 extends over 14 amino acids. V trimming: 2 bases; J trimming: 3 bases; junction bases outside the gene matches: 3. In germline, CDR1 is KGHSH, CDR2 LQKENI. The CDR3 sequence is CASSPIQGDYEQYF. The CDR3 DNA reads as TGTGCCAGCTCACCAATACAGGGGGACTACGAGCAGTACTTC.

The chain is built from TRBV2 and TRBJ2-5; 9 nucleotides align to TRBD1. Germline V gene lookup returns CDR1 SNHLY and CDR2 FYNNEI. The CDR3 is 14 residues long. V shed 6 bases and J 7 bases; nucleotides not matched to a gene: 9. CDR3 sequence (DNA): TGTGCCAGCAGGCCGGGACAGGGTCTTGTGACCCAGTACTTC. Translated, it gives CASRPGQGLVTQYF.

The gene calls are TRBV27 and TRBJ2-7; TRBD1 might be the D (5 bases). Deletions cut 6 bases from V and 5 bases from J, with 14 bases between. The CDR3 totals 13 residues. The germline V gene encodes CDR1 MNHEY and CDR2 SMNVEV (reference sequence). Written as DNA, the CDR3 is TGTGCCAGCAGGGGGCAGGGCGCCAACGAGCAGTACTTC. It specifies CASRGQGANEQYF.

The genes are TRBV20-1 and TRBJ1-4; the D is unclear. V was trimmed by 5 bases and J by 12 bases, leaving 13 bases between them. This CDR3 has 11 residues. Germline V lookup: CDR1 DFQATT, CDR2 SNEGSKA (reference sequence). Written as DNA, the CDR3 is TGCAGTGCTTACGGAGCAGAGGAACTGTTTTTT. It encodes CSAYGAEELFF.

This sequence joins TRBV5-5 and TRBJ2-5; 7 nucleotides line up with TRBD2. The trim removed 6 bases at V and 6 bases at J, leaving 8 bases unmatched. Germline V gene data show CDR1 as SGHKS and CDR2 as YYEKEE (reference sequence). The CDR3 runs 13 residues. The CDR3 protein is CASTLTGGKTQYF. The DNA of the CDR3 is TGTGCCAGCACCCTTACCGGGGGGAAGACCCAGTACTTC.

The chain is built from TRBV29-1 and TRBJ1-2; D not certain. With 3 bases removed from V and 3 bases from J, the gap between germline ends came to 2 bases. This CDR3 spans 10 amino acids. Germline V CDR1 and CDR2: SQVTM, ANQGSEA. This CDR3 is CSVEHYGYTF. The DNA of the CDR3 is TGCAGCGTTGAGCACTATGGCTACACCTTC. Variable domain in full (rest from reference TRBV29-1 and TRBJ1-2): SAVISQKPSRDICQRGTSLTIQCQVDSQVTMMFWYRQQPGQSLTLIATANQGSEATYESGFVIDKFPISRPNLTFSTLTVSNMSPEDSSIYLCSVEHYGYTFGSGTRLTVV.

This sequence joins TRBV12-5 and TRBJ1-3; D unresolved. Germline-derived CDR1 and CDR2 are LGHNT and FRNRAP. The CDR3 runs 15 residues. The ends were cut back, 4 bases at V and 0 bases at J, with 10 bases in the middle. CDR3 region: CASGSTVRSGNTIYF. DNA for the CDR3: TGTGCTAGTGGTTCCACGGTTCGCTCTGGAAACACCATATATTTT.